A single sample gave rise to the 32 T cell receptor beta chains below, sequenced in a study of T cell responses to AZD1222 COVID-19 vaccine. Using immunoSEQ multiplex PCR, the repertoire was profiled, and TCRdb retains in-frame clones only, with some absent. The sample includes roughly 150,000 clones, 88% seen only once; the top ten take about 3.7%. Sequences were derived from peripheral blood, sampled on day 0 of MenACWY control vaccination. The origin of the receptors is an adult in good health.

The rearrangement uses TRBV5-5 and TRBJ2-6; 7 nucleotides line up with TRBD2. With V trimmed by 0 bases and J by 0 bases, 3 bases remained unmatched. The CDR3 is 17 residues long. Germline CDR1 reads SGHKS; CDR2 reads YYEKEE (reference sequence). As DNA, the CDR3 is TGTGCCAGCAGCTTGGATCGGGGGGACTCTGGGGCCAACGTCCTGACTTTC. This gives the protein CASSLDRGDSGANVLTF.

The table lists this clone with a few counts. CDR3 amino acids: CASSFDGRYNEQFF. CDR3 sequence (DNA): TGTGCCAGCAGCTTTGACGGGAGGTACAATGAGCAGTTCTTC. The V and J genes are TRBV11-2 and TRBJ2-1; 7 bases agree with TRBD2. The CDR3 extends over 14 amino acids. Unmatched junction bases numbered 3, after V lost 3 bases and J lost 4 bases. Germline V gene lookup returns CDR1 SGHAT and CDR2 FQNNGV.

V is TRBV4-2 and J is TRBJ1-2, with D possibly matching TRBD1 (5 bases). The CDR3 is made up of 15 amino acids. Germline V gene sequence: CDR1 LGHNA, CDR2 YNFKEQ. The ends were cut back, 3 bases at V and 3 bases at J, with 14 bases in the middle. Here the CDR3 DNA reads TGTGCCAGCAGCCAGGGGACCTTGGGAGACTATGGCTACACCTTC. It encodes CASSQGTLGDYGYTF.

A remark on this clone: Additional DNA sequences in this sample encode the identical CDR3. This rearrangement joins TRBV5-4 to TRBJ1-1, with D uncertain. There are 13 residues in the CDR3. Trimming shortened V by 0 bases and J by 2 bases, and 5 bases separated the two germline ends. Looked up from germline, CDR1 is SGHNT and CDR2 is YYREEE (reference sequence). The CDR3 loop reads CASSLGVNTEAFF. CDR3 DNA sequence: TGTGCCAGCAGCTTGGGAGTTAACACTGAAGCTTTCTTT.

V gene TRBV21-1 combines with J gene TRBJ2-2. TRBV21-1 is listed as a pseudogene. The CDR3 has 15 amino acids. CDR3 sequence reads: CASSKVRQGTGELFF. The CDR3 DNA is TGTGCCAGCAGCAAAGTTCGCCAAGGCACCGGGGAGCTGTTTTTT.

The V gene is TRBV6-7, the J gene TRBJ1-5; 7 nucleotides line up with TRBD1. TRBV6-7 is labeled an ORF, and its function is uncertain. J gave up 5 bases and V 0 bases, and 19 bases lay outside the gene matches. CDR3 length: 20 residues. The CDR3 loop reads CASSYSKWDRHSGGDQPQHF. CDR3 in DNA: TGTGCCAGCAGTTACTCCAAATGGGACAGACACTCTGGGGGTGATCAGCCCCAGCATTTT.

The chain has TRBV7-9 and TRBJ2-1; no clear D gene. V gave up 5 bases and J gave up 3 bases, with 8 bases separating them. Germline V gene sequence: CDR1 SEHNR, CDR2 FQNEAQ (reference sequence). This CDR3 comprises 13 residues. CDR3 loop: CASSRTLYNEQFF. CDR3 nucleotide sequence: TGTGCCAGCAGCCGAACACTCTACAATGAGCAGTTCTTC.

This CDR3 is CASSLDGDSNQPQHF. In DNA form, the CDR3 reads TGCGCCAGCAGCTTGGACGGAGATAGCAATCAGCCCCAGCATTTT. The rearrangement links TRBV5-1 to TRBJ1-5, with D hard to call. Germline CDR1 SGHRS, CDR2 YFSETQ. V was cut by 0 bases and J by 0 bases, with 7 bases left in between. The CDR3 runs to 15 residues.

The rearrangement uses TRBV2 and TRBJ2-3; D is ambiguous. Trimming removed 8 bases at V and 1 base at J, with 13 bases between. CDR3 length: 14 residues. Germline CDR1 and CDR2: SNHLY and FYNNEI. The CDR3 spells CASYGATRTDTQYF. The CDR3 DNA reads as TGTGCCAGCTATGGAGCGACTCGCACAGATACGCAGTATTTT.

Note on this clone: The sample has other DNA sequences that encode this CDR3 too. J is TRBJ1-1 and V is TRBV5-1, with 9 positions matching TRBD1. The CDR3 spans 14 residues. Trimming at V came to 3 bases and at J to 2 bases, leaving 2 bases not matched to a gene. Germline V gene sequence: CDR1 SGHRS, CDR2 YFSETQ. CDR3 sequence reads: CASSSTGGNTEAFF. CDR3 bases: TGCGCCAGCAGCTCCACAGGGGGCAACACTGAAGCTTTCTTT.

The V gene is TRBV28, the J gene TRBJ2-7; TRBD1 is a possible D gene (6 bases). The CDR3 is made up of 18 amino acids. Germline CDR1 MDHEN, CDR2 SYDVKM. Trimming removed 5 bases from V and 1 base from J, with 24 bases in between. CDR3 in amino acids: CASSPTMRTGTQSYEQYF. As DNA, the CDR3 is TGTGCCAGCAGTCCCACTATGCGAACCGGGACACAATCCTACGAGCAGTACTTC.

This clone was observed once. This rearrangement joins TRBV5-8 to TRBJ1-2, with 10 positions matching TRBD1. This CDR3 has 14 amino acids. The germline gives CDR1 SGHTS, CDR2 YDEGEE. Losses at the gene ends were 3 bases for V and 2 bases for J; bases not matched to a gene: 1. The CDR3 bases are TGTGCCAGCAGCTGGACAGGGGGAAACTATGGCTACACCTTC. It translates to CASSWTGGNYGYTF.

This clone appeared a few times. The rearrangement joins TRBV7-3 to TRBJ2-1; 12 bases line up with TRBD2. Germline loops: CDR1 SGHTA, CDR2 FQGTGA. V shed 5 bases and J 2 bases; nucleotides not matched to a gene: 7. This CDR3 region has 17 residues. The CDR3 DNA follows: TGTGCCAGCAGCCCCGACCGACTAGCGGGAGCCTACAATGAGCAGTTCTTC. Residues: CASSPDRLAGAYNEQFF. Filled out from reference TRBV7-3 and TRBJ2-1, the complete variable domain reads GAGVSQTPSNKVTEKGKYVELRCDPISGHTALYWYRQSLGQGPEFLIYFQGTGAADDSGLPNDRFFAVRPEGSVSTLKIQRTERGDSAVYLCASSPDRLAGAYNEQFFGPGTRLTVL.

This clone has only a few counts. The V call is TRBV11-2, the J call TRBJ1-1, with 9 positions matching TRBD1. This CDR3 comprises 13 residues. Germline-derived CDR1 and CDR2 are SGHAT and FQNNGV. Trimming cost V 9 bases and J 7 bases; bases outside gene matches: 9. CDR3 in amino acids: CASFGPGQGEAFF. In DNA form, the CDR3 reads TGTGCCAGTTTTGGCCCGGGACAGGGTGAAGCTTTCTTT.

This clone was picked up a small number of times. The CDR3, as DNA: TGTGCCAGCAACCTCTCGGAAGATGAGCAGTTCTTC. Protein product: CASNLSEDEQFF. The V and J genes are TRBV11-3 and TRBJ2-1; no firm D call. Germline values: CDR1 SGHNT, CDR2 YENEEA. The CDR3 consists of 12 residues. Deletions cut 7 bases from V and 8 bases from J, with 12 bases between.

The DNA for the CDR3 is TGCAGCGTTGTTCAGGGGGCGCGTGGCGGCTACGAGCAGTACTTC. Amino acids: CSVVQGARGGYEQYF. The chain employs TRBV29-1 and TRBJ2-7, with 8 bases fitting TRBD1. V was clipped by 4 bases and J by 3 bases; unmatched bases: 11. The CDR3 contains 15 residues. Germline assignment: CDR1 SQVTM and CDR2 ANQGSEA.

The chain combines TRBV19 with TRBJ2-7; possible D gene TRBD2, 6 bases. Trimming shortened V by 2 bases and J by 4 bases, and 18 bases separated the two germline ends. Germline CDR1 reads LNHDA; CDR2 reads SQIVND (reference sequence). The CDR3 sequence is 16 residues long. CDR3 in DNA: TGTGCCAGTAGTATATCCTGGAAGGTGGAGGGTTACGAGCAGTACTTC. Translated, it gives CASSISWKVEGYEQYF.

The count of this clone is one. The CDR3 sequence: CASSDRQGRETQYF. The CDR3 region has the DNA TGTGCCAGCAGCGACCGACAGGGCAGGGAGACCCAGTACTTC. The chain is built from TRBV5-5 and TRBJ2-5; TRBD1 agrees at 7 bases. The CDR3 is 14 residues long. Germline-derived CDR1 and CDR2 are SGHKS and YYEKEE (reference sequence). V was clipped by 4 bases and J by 5 bases; unmatched bases: 8.

This clone was seen only once. The J gene is TRBJ2-1, the V gene TRBV28; 10 bases map to TRBD2. This CDR3 has 16 amino acids. CDR1 is MDHEN, CDR2 SYDVKM, per germline. Trimming at V came to 3 bases and at J to 7 bases, leaving 9 bases not matched to a gene. CDR3 protein: CASSLVPSGGRNEQFF. DNA of the CDR3: TGTGCCAGCAGTTTGGTCCCTAGCGGGGGTCGGAATGAGCAGTTCTTC.

The rearrangement joins TRBV10-3 to TRBJ2-4; 10 bases agree with TRBD2. V gave up 2 bases and J gave up 4 bases; unmatched junction bases: 11. This CDR3 is 18 amino acids long. CDR1 is ENHRY, CDR2 SYGVKD, per germline. CDR3 sequence reads: CAISERPSSGSTKNIQYF. DNA of the CDR3: TGTGCCATCAGTGAGCGACCGTCTAGCGGGAGTACGAAAAACATTCAGTACTTC.

The gene calls are TRBV30 and TRBJ1-6; D may be TRBD1 (5 bases). Germline loops: CDR1 GTSNPN, CDR2 SVGIG (reference sequence). The CDR3 totals 14 residues. Trimming left V 2 bases short and J 5 bases short, with 10 bases between. CDR3 region: CAWSIGTDNSPLHF. Written as DNA, the CDR3 is TGTGCCTGGAGTATCGGGACTGATAATTCACCCCTCCACTTT.

The V call is TRBV14, the J call TRBJ1-1; 10 bases agree with TRBD1. Unmatched junction bases numbered 4, after V lost 8 bases and J lost 1 base. Germline V CDR1 and CDR2: SGHDN, FVKESK. CDR3 length: 14 amino acids. The CDR3 DNA reads TGTGCCAGCGGGGACAGGGGACAGAACACTGAAGCTTTCTTT. Translating it yields CASGDRGQNTEAFF.

The gene calls are TRBV11-3 and TRBJ2-7; D possibly corresponds to TRBD1 (6 bases). V was shortened by 7 bases and J by 3 bases, with 7 bases between the two germline ends. CDR3 size: 11 residues. Per germline, CDR1 SGHNT and CDR2 YENEEA. The CDR3 loop is CASKQGYEQYF. The CDR3 coding sequence is TGTGCCAGCAAACAGGGCTACGAGCAGTACTTC.

The chain has TRBV28 and TRBJ1-6; no clear D gene. The CDR3 runs to 14 residues. Trimming stripped 5 bases from V and 11 bases from J, with 16 bases between. The germline CDR1 and CDR2 sequences are MDHEN and SYDVKM. The CDR3 nucleotides are TGTGCCAGCAGTCCCCCGAGGAGGTTCCCACCCCTCCACTTT. It yields the protein CASSPPRRFPPLHF.

This clone appeared once. The chain carries TRBV7-2 and TRBJ2-7, with a weak D call TRBD1 (7 bases). The CDR3 is made up of 15 amino acids. Germline CDR1 and CDR2: SGHTA and FQGNSA. V was cut by 8 bases and J by 3 bases, with 20 bases left in between. The CDR3 sequence: CASLEGASVYYEQYF. The CDR3 region has the DNA TGTGCCAGCCTAGAGGGGGCTAGCGTCTACTACGAGCAGTACTTC.

The chain recombines TRBV27 with TRBJ1-2; D is uncertain. This CDR3 has 14 residues. Germline loops: CDR1 MNHEY, CDR2 SMNVEV (reference sequence). Trimming took 4 bases from V and 4 from J, leaving 13 bases between them. In DNA form, the CDR3 reads TGTGCCAGCAGTTCAGACGTCTCGGTCTATGGCTACACCTTC. Its translation: CASSSDVSVYGYTF.

V is TRBV29-1 and J is TRBJ1-2; 9 bases match TRBD1. V gave up 1 base and J gave up 7 bases; unmatched junction bases: 1. This CDR3 has 12 residues. CDR1 and CDR2 from the germline V gene are SQVTM and ANQGSEA. The CDR3 coding sequence is TGCAGCGTTGAAGGGGACAGGGCTGGCTACACCTTC. Protein product: CSVEGDRAGYTF.

About this clone: Its ends do not fully match the called genes, so a read error is possible. The rearrangement links TRBV6-1 to TRBJ2-7; D perhaps matches TRBD1 (5 bases). CDR1 and CDR2 (germline): MNHNS, SASEGT. The CDR3 sequence is 12 residues long. CDR3 loop: CASSEKKQDLLF. The CDR3 DNA sequence: TGTGCCAGCAGTGAGAAGAAACAGGACCTTTTGTTC.

This rearrangement joins TRBV7-9 to TRBJ2-7, with D perhaps matching TRBD2 (5 bases). Germline assignment: CDR1 SEHNR and CDR2 FQNEAQ (reference sequence). The V end was cut by 5 bases, the J end by 6 bases, with 14 bases between. The CDR3 has 13 residues. Here the CDR3 reads CASSLLDFSEQYF. CDR3 bases: TGTGCCAGCAGCCTGCTGGACTTCTCCGAGCAGTACTTC.

This clone occurred a few times. This sample also contains other DNA sequences that code for the same CDR3. The J gene is TRBJ1-1, the V gene TRBV9; D is ambiguous. The length of the CDR3 is 13 residues. Between the trimmed V and J ends, which lost 0 bases and 0 bases, there was a span of 3 bases. Germline values: CDR1 SGDLS, CDR2 YYNGEE. CDR3 in amino acids: CASSVDLNTEAFF. The CDR3 nucleotides read TGTGCCAGCAGCGTAGATCTGAACACTGAAGCTTTCTTT.

The chain joins TRBV29-1 to TRBJ1-1; tentative D call: TRBD1 (5 bases). From germline, CDR1 is SQVTM and CDR2 ANQGSEA. V was clipped by 4 bases and J by 4 bases, with 13 bases between them. The length of the CDR3 is 13 residues. CDR3 residues: CSVVRGLGTEAFF. CDR3 DNA: TGCAGCGTTGTCCGGGGCCTGGGCACTGAAGCTTTCTTT.

The chain couples TRBV23-1 to TRBJ1-2; possibly TRBD1 for D (5 bases). TRBV23-1 is recorded as an ORF, its role being uncertain. The CDR3 is made up of 15 amino acids. V dropped 0 bases and J dropped 4 bases, with 12 bases sitting between them. This CDR3 reads CASSQSLGPFYGYTF. The CDR3 nucleotides are TGCGCCAGCAGTCAATCATTGGGGCCGTTCTATGGCTACACCTTC.